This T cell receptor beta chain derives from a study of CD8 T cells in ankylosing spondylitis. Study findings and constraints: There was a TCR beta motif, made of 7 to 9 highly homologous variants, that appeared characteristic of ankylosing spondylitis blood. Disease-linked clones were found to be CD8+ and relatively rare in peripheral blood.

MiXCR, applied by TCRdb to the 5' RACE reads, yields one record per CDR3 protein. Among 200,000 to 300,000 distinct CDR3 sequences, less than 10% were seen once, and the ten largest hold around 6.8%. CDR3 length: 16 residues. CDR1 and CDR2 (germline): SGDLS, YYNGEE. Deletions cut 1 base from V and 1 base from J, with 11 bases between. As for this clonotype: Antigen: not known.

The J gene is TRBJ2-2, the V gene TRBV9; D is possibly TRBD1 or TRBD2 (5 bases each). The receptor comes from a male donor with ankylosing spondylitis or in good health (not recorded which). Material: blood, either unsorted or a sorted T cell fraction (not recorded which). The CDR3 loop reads CASSVWGTLNTGELFF. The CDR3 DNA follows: TGTGCCAGCAGCGTATGGGGGACGTTGAACACCGGGGAGCTGTTTTTT.